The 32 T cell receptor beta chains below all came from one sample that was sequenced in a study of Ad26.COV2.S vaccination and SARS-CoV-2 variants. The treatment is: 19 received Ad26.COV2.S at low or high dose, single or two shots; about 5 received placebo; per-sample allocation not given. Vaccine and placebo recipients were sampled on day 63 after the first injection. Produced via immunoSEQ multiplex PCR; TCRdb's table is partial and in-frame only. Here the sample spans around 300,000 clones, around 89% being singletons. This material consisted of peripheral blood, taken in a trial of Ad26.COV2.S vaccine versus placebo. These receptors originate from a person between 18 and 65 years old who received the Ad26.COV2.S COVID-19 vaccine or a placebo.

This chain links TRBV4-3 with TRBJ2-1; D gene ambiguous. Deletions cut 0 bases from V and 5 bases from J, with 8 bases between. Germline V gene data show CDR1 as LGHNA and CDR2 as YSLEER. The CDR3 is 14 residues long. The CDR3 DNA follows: TGCGCCAGCAGCCAAGATCACCCGAACAATGAGCAGTTCTTC. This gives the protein CASSQDHPNNEQFF.

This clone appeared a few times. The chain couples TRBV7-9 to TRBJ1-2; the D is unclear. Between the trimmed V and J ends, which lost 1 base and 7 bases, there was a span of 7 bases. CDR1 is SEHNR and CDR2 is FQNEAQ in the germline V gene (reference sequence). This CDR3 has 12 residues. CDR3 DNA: TGTGCCAGCAGCTTAGGGGCAGCTGGCTACACCTTC. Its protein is CASSLGAAGYTF.

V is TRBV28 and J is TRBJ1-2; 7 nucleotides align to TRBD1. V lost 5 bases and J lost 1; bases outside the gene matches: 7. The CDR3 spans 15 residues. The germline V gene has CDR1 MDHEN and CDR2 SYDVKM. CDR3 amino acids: CASSPGTASNYGYTF. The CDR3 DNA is TGTGCCAGCAGTCCGGGGACAGCCAGTAACTATGGCTACACCTTC.

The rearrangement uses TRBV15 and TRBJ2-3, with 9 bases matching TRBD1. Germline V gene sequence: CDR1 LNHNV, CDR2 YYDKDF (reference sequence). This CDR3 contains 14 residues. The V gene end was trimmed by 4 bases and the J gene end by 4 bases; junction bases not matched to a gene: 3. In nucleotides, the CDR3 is TGTGCCACCAGCATAACAGGGGGCCCAGATACGCAGTATTTT. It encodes CATSITGGPDTQYF.

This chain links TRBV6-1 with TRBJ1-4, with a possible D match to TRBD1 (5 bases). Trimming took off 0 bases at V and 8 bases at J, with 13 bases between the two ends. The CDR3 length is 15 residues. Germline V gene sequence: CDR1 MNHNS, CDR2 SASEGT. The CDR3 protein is CASSEALGEEEKLFF. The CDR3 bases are TGTGCCAGCAGTGAAGCGTTAGGGGAGGAAGAAAAACTGTTTTTT.

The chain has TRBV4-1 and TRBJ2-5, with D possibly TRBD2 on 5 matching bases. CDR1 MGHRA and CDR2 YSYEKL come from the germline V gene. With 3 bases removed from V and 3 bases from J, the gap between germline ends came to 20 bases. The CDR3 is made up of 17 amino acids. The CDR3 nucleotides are TGCGCCAGCAGCCAGGGTGGACTGGGAACGATTAAAGAGACCCAGTACTTC. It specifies CASSQGGLGTIKETQYF.

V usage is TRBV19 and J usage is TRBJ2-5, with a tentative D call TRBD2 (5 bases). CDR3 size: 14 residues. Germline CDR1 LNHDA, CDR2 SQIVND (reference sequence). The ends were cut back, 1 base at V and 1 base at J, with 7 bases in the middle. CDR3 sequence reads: CASSIGLAQETQYF. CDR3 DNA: TGTGCCAGTAGTATAGGGCTAGCCCAAGAGACCCAGTACTTC.

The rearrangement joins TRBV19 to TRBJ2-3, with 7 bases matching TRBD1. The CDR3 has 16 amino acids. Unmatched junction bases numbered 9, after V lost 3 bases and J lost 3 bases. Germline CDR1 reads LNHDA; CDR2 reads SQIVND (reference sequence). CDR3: CASSIPTGTATDTQYF. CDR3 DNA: TGTGCCAGTAGTATCCCGACCGGGACAGCGACAGATACGCAGTATTTT.

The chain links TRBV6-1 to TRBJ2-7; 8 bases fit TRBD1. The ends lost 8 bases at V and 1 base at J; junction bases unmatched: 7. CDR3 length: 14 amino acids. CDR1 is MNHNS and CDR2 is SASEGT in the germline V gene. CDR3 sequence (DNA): TGTGCCAGCCAGGGACAGGACTTATCCTACGAGCAGTACTTC. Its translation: CASQGQDLSYEQYF.

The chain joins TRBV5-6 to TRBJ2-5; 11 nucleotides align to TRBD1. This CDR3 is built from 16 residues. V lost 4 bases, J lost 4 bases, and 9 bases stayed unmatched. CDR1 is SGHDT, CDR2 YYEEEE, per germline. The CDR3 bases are TGTGCCAGCAGCAGCGGACAGGGGGCGGGAGGAGAGACCCAGTACTTC. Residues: CASSSGQGAGGETQYF.

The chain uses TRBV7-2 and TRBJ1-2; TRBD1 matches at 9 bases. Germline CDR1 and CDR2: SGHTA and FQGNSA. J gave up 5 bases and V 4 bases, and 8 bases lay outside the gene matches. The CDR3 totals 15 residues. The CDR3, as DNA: TGTGCCAGCAGCTCACCCGGGACAGGGTCATATGGCTACACCTTC. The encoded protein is CASSSPGTGSYGYTF. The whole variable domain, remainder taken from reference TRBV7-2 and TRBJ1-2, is GAGVSQSPSNKVTEKGKDVELRCDPISGHTALYWYRQSLGQGLEFLIYFQGNSAPDKSGLPSDRFSAERTGGSVSTLTIQRTQQEDSAVYLCASSSPGTGSYGYTFGSGTRLTVV.

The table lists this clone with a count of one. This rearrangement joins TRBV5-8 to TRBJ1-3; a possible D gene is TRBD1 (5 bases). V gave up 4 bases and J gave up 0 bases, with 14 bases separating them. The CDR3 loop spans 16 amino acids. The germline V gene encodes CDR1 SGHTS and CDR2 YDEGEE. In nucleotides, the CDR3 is TGTGCCAGCAGCAGGGGCGCCCTGAGCTCTGGAAACACCATATATTTT. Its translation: CASSRGALSSGNTIYF.

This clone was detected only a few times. The CDR3 loop reads CTSSQDLQGYTF. DNA for the CDR3: TGCACCAGCAGCCAAGATCTTCAAGGCTACACCTTC. The V call is TRBV1, the J call TRBJ1-2. TRBV1 is designated a pseudogene. The CDR3 has 12 residues.

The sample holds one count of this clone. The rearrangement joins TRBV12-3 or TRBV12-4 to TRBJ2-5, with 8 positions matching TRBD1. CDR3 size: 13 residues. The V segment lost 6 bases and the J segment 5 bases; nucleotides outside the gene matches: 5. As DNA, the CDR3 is TGTGCCAGCAGCTCCGGGACAGGCGAGACCCAGTACTTC. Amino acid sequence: CASSSGTGETQYF.

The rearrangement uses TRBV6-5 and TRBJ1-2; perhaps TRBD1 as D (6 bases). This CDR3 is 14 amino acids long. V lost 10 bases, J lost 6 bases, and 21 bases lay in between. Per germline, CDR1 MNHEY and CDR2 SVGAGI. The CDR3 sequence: CATPPGTLQDGYTF. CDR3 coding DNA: TGTGCCACCCCCCCCGGGACACTCCAGGATGGCTACACCTTC.

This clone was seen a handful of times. In DNA, the CDR3 is TGTGCCAGCGGGCCCCAGACAGGGACGGTAACTGAAGCTTTCTTT. Its protein product is CASGPQTGTVTEAFF. The chain links TRBV27 to TRBJ1-1, with 7 bases fitting TRBD1. In germline, CDR1 is MNHEY, CDR2 SMNVEV (reference sequence). The V and J ends lost 8 bases and 5 bases, in that order; junction bases with no gene match: 14. The CDR3 extends over 15 amino acids.

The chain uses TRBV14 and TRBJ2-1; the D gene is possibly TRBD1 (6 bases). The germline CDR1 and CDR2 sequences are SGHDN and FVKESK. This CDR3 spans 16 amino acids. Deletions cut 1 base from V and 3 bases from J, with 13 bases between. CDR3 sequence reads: CASSQAQGRFYNEQFF. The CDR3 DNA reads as TGTGCCAGCAGCCAAGCACAGGGACGGTTCTACAATGAGCAGTTCTTC.

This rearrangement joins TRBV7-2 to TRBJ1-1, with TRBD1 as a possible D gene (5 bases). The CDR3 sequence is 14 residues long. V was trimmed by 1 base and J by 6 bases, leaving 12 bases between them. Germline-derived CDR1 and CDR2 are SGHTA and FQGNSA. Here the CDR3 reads CASSLELRGAEAFF. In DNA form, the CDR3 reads TGTGCCAGCAGCTTAGAGCTCCGGGGGGCTGAAGCTTTCTTT.

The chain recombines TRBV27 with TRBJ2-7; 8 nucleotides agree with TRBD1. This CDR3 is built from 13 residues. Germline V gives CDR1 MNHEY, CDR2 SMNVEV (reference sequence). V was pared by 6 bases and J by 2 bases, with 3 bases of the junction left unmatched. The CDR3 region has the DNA TGTGCCAGCAGCGACAGGGGAGCCTACGAGCAGTACTTC. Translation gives CASSDRGAYEQYF.

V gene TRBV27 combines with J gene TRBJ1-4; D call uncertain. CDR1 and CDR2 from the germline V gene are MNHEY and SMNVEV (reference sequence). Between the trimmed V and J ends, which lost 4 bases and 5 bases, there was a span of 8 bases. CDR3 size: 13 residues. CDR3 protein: CASSSFSNEKLFF. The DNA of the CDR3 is TGTGCCAGCAGTTCCTTCTCGAATGAAAAACTGTTTTTT.

The chain's CDR3 is CASSERGGGVKPQHF. The CDR3, as DNA: TGTGCCAGCAGTGAAAGAGGCGGAGGGGTGAAGCCCCAGCATTTT. This chain uses TRBV2 with TRBJ1-5; tentative D call: TRBD1 (5 bases). This CDR3 has 15 amino acids. Trimming took off 2 bases at V and 8 bases at J, with 16 bases between the two ends. Germline lookup yields CDR1 SNHLY and CDR2 FYNNEI.

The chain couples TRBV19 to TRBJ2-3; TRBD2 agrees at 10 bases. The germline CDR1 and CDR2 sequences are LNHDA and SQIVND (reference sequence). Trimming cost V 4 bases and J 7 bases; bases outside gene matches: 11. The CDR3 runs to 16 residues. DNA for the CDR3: TGTGCCAGTAGTAAGTCGGGTAGCGGGAGGCAAAATACGCAGTATTTT. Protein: CASSKSGSGRQNTQYF.

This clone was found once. CDR3 region: CASSLDRGGREKLFF. The CDR3 DNA sequence: TGCGCCAGCAGCCTCGACAGGGGAGGAAGGGAAAAACTGTTTTTT. This chain uses TRBV5-1 with TRBJ1-4, with 8 bases fitting TRBD1. CDR1 is SGHRS and CDR2 is YFSETQ in the germline V gene. The ends lost 4 bases at V and 8 bases at J; junction bases unmatched: 10. The CDR3 has 15 residues.

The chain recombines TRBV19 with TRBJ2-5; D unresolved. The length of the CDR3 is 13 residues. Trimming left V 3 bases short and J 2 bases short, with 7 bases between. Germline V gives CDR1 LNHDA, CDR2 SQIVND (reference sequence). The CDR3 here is CASSINAQETQYF. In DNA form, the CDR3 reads TGTGCCAGTAGTATTAATGCACAAGAGACCCAGTACTTC.

The CDR3 region has the DNA TGTGCCAGCTCAGCCGGGACAGGAAAATCTAGCGGGAGCAGATACAATGAGCAGTTCTTC. Translation: CASSAGTGKSSGSRYNEQFF. The gene calls are TRBV18 and TRBJ2-1; 10 bases match TRBD2. CDR1 and CDR2 (germline): KGHSH, LQKENI. V dropped 5 bases and J dropped 4; count of bases not matched to a gene: 20. The CDR3 sequence is 20 residues long.

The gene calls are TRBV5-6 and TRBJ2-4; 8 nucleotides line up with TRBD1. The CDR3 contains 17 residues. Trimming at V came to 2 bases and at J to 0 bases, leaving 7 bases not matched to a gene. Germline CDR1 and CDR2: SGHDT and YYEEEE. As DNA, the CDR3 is TGTGCCAGCAGCTTACGTGACAGGGGAGTAGCCAAAAACATTCAGTACTTC. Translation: CASSLRDRGVAKNIQYF.

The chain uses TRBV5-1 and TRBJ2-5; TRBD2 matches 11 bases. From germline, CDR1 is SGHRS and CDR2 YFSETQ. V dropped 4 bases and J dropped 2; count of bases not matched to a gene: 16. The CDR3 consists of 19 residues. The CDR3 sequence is CASSGTGTSGSLKQETQYF. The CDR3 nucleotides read TGCGCCAGCAGCGGGACCGGGACTAGCGGATCTCTTAAGCAAGAGACCCAGTACTTC.

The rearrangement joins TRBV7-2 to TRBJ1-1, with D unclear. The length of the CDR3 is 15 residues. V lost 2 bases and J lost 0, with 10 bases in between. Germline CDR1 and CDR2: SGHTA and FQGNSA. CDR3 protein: CASSLYSAMNTEAFF. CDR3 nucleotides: TGTGCCAGCAGCTTATACTCAGCGATGAACACTGAAGCTTTCTTT.

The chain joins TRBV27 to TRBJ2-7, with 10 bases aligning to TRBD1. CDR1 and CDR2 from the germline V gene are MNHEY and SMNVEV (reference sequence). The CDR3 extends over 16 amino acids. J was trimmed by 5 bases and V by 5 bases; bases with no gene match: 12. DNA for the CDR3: TGTGCCAGCAGTACCCAAAAGACAGGGGGCACGAACGAGCAGTACTTC. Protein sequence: CASSTQKTGGTNEQYF.

This CDR3 is CASSADRGSRSGGYTF. CDR3 nucleotide sequence: TGTGCCAGCAGCGCCGACAGGGGGTCCCGATCAGGTGGCTACACCTTC. The chain joins TRBV7-9 to TRBJ1-2, with 9 bases lining up with TRBD1. Per germline, CDR1 SEHNR and CDR2 FQNEAQ (reference sequence). V was pared by 5 bases and J by 7 bases, with 14 bases of the junction left unmatched. The CDR3 contains 16 residues.

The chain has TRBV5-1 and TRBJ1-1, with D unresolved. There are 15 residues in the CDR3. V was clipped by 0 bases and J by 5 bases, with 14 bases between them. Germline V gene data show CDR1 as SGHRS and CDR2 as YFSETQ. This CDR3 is CASSLAGVGSTEAFF. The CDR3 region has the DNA TGCGCCAGCAGCTTGGCCGGTGTGGGGTCGACTGAAGCTTTCTTT.

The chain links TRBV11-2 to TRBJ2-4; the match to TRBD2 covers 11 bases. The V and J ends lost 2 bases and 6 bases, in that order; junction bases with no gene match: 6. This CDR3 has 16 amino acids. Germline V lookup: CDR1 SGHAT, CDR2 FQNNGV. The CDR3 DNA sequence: TGTGCCAGCAGCTTATTTACTAGCGGGGGCGGAAACATTCAGTACTTC. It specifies CASSLFTSGGGNIQYF.